A selection of T cell receptor beta chains follows, all from one sample in a study of blood T cell repertoires in COVID-19. The protocol was immunoSEQ multiplex PCR, while the TCRdb copy is restricted to in-frame clones and leaves out a portion. The table shows fewer than 150,000 clones, with about 80% occurring only once. The sample was peripheral blood. These receptors were taken from a woman older than 75 in a cohort sampled during active or convalescent COVID-19. Each CDR3 is given with its conserved first and last residue. Fields, in order: J gene, clone size, V gene, CDR3 length, D gene, CDR3 DNA, CDR3 protein. The D gene is left open where the match is weak. Only part of the rows carry a size: once, few, many, or a class if the clone is expanded.

j_gene: TRBJ1-2
abundance: NA
v_gene: TRBV28
len: 12
d_gene: NA
CDR3nt: TGTGCCAGCAGTCTTGACATAGATGGCTACACCTTC
CDR3aa: CASSLDIDGYTF

j_gene: TRBJ2-1
abundance: NA
v_gene: TRBV19
len: 15
d_gene: TRBD2
CDR3nt: TGTGCCAGTAGTTCGACTAGCGGGGGGGCCAATGAGCAGTTCTTC
CDR3aa: CASSSTSGGANEQFF

j_gene: TRBJ2-3
abundance: NA
v_gene: TRBV5-1
len: 17
d_gene: TRBD2
CDR3nt: TGCGCCAGCAGCTTGTCGCAAGCGGGGAGTAGCACAGATACGCAGTATTTT
CDR3aa: CASSLSQAGSSTDTQYF

j_gene: TRBJ2-2
abundance: NA
v_gene: TRBV19
len: 13
d_gene: NA
CDR3nt: TGTGCCAGTAGTATATCGGGGTTCGGGGAGCTGTTTTTT
CDR3aa: CASSISGFGELFF

j_gene: TRBJ2-5
abundance: NA
v_gene: TRBV5-3
len: 15
d_gene: TRBD1
CDR3nt: TGTGCCAGAAGCTTGAGGTCAGGGGGCAGGGAGACCCAGTACTTC
CDR3aa: CARSLRSGGRETQYF

j_gene: TRBJ1-1
abundance: NA
v_gene: TRBV9
len: 14
d_gene: NA
CDR3nt: TGTGCCAGCAGCGTACAAGGGGCCAACACTGAAGCTTTCTTT
CDR3aa: CASSVQGANTEAFF

j_gene: TRBJ1-4
abundance: NA
v_gene: TRBV5-1
len: 14
d_gene: NA
CDR3nt: TGCGCCAGCAGCTTGATGGGGGGGCATGAAAAACTGTTTTTT
CDR3aa: CASSLMGGHEKLFF

j_gene: TRBJ1-1
abundance: once
v_gene: TRBV5-1
len: 18
d_gene: TRBD1
CDR3nt: TGCGCCAGCAGCTTCAAGACAGGGGGCGTCAGTAGTGCCACTGAAGCTTTCTTT
CDR3aa: CASSFKTGGVSSATEAFF

j_gene: TRBJ2-5
abundance: NA
v_gene: TRBV28
len: 14
d_gene: TRBD2
CDR3nt: TGTGCCAGCATGGCGACTAGCGGAGGAGAGACCCAGTACTTC
CDR3aa: CASMATSGGETQYF

j_gene: TRBJ2-3
abundance: once
v_gene: TRBV7-9
len: 13
d_gene: NA
CDR3nt: TGTGCCGCATACTCTAGTCGCACAGATACGCAGTATTTT
CDR3aa: CAAYSSRTDTQYF

j_gene: TRBJ1-2
abundance: NA
v_gene: TRBV5-5
len: 13
d_gene: NA
CDR3nt: TGTGCCAGCAGCTTGTCACAGAACTATGGCTACACCTTC
CDR3aa: CASSLSQNYGYTF

j_gene: TRBJ2-5
abundance: NA
v_gene: TRBV28
len: 18
d_gene: TRBD2
CDR3nt: TGTGCCAGCAGTTCCCCGTTCGGCCGCGGGGGGGCGTTAGAGACCCAGTACTTC
CDR3aa: CASSSPFGRGGALETQYF

j_gene: TRBJ2-5
abundance: once
v_gene: TRBV27
len: 17
d_gene: TRBD1
CDR3nt: TGTGCCAGCAGTTTAAGGCCACCAGGACAGGGGCAAGAGACCCAGTACTTC
CDR3aa: CASSLRPPGQGQETQYF

j_gene: TRBJ2-3
abundance: NA
v_gene: TRBV29-1
len: 15
d_gene: TRBD1
CDR3nt: TGCAGCGTTGACGGACAGGGCGGGAGCACAGATACGCAGTATTTT
CDR3aa: CSVDGQGGSTDTQYF

j_gene: TRBJ2-3
abundance: NA
v_gene: TRBV7-9
len: 17
d_gene: TRBD2
CDR3nt: TGTGCCAGCAGCTTAGTTGGTAGCGGGGGAATCACAGATACGCAGTATTTT
CDR3aa: CASSLVGSGGITDTQYF

j_gene: TRBJ2-4
abundance: NA
v_gene: TRBV23-1
len: 14
d_gene: TRBD1
CDR3nt: TGCGCCAGCAGTCAATCAGGACAGGAAAACATTCAGTACTTC
CDR3aa: CASSQSGQENIQYF

j_gene: TRBJ2-2
abundance: NA
v_gene: TRBV24-1
len: 15
d_gene: NA
CDR3nt: TGTGCCACCAGTGACCGGGTCTATACTGGCGGGGAGCTGTTTTTT
CDR3aa: CATSDRVYTGGELFF